This T cell receptor beta chain derives from a study of T cell responses to AZD1222 COVID-19 vaccine. General study results and limits: The span of vaccine-associated CD4 TCRs extended across spike, with dominance at 160-218 and 743-854. Increased Spike-specific TCR breadth and depth were observed after two AZD1222 doses. All repertoire sampling was performed exclusively after the peak T cell response.

The protocol was immunoSEQ multiplex PCR, while the TCRdb copy is restricted to in-frame clones and leaves out a portion. The table has under 150,000 clones, about 91% seen once. Regarding this clone: What it binds is not known.

Pooled samples include second doses given at about 4 or 12 weeks. The sequence was obtained from an adult who received the AZD1222 COVID-19 vaccine. This specimen was peripheral blood, taken 28 days after the second AZD1222 dose.

CDR3 sequence reads: CASSSPTGTNEKLFF. The CDR3 DNA sequence: TGTGCCAGCAGCTCCCCGACAGGGACTAATGAAAAACTGTTTTTT. The V gene is TRBV11-2, the J gene TRBJ1-4; 7 bases line up with TRBD1. The germline V gene has CDR1 SGHAT and CDR2 FQNNGV. There are 15 residues in the CDR3. Germline trimming cut 4 bases from V and 2 bases from J; bases unmatched to any gene: 4.